This is a list of T cell receptor beta chains from one sample in a study of cytomegalovirus exposure and HLA in healthy donors. The assay was immunoSEQ multiplex PCR, and TCRdb's table has in-frame clones only and misses some. The sample shows fewer than 200,000 clones, roughly 87% of them seen only once. The sample comprised PBMCs. These receptor sequences come from a girl in the first two years of life in good health and CMV-seronegative. Both conserved end residues are part of each CDR3. The order of the fields is clone size, J gene, D gene, V gene, CDR3 DNA, CDR3 protein. D genes are given only for firm matches. Clone size appears in some rows only: once, few, many, or a class for an expanded clone.

>-|TRBJ2-7|TRBD2|TRBV7-9
TGTGCCAGCAGCTTTCCTCTAGCGGGAGTCGGCGAGCAGTACTTC
CASSFPLAGVGEQYF
>-|TRBJ1-4|-|TRBV4-2
TGTGCCAGCAGCCAAGAGGGCAGGGAGGCGGAAAAACTGTTTTTT
CASSQEGREAEKLFF
>once|TRBJ2-7|-|TRBV7-9
TGTGCCAGCAGCCGCATAAAGGCGGAGAGCTCCTACGAGCAGTACTTC
CASSRIKAESSYEQYF
>-|TRBJ2-5|-|TRBV9
TGTGCCAGCAGCGTAGGGACTCACCGTTCTCAAGAGACCCAGTACTTC
CASSVGTHRSQETQYF
>-|TRBJ2-1|TRBD2|TRBV4-1
TGCGCCAGCAGCCAAGACCGACTAGCGGGGGACCTCTACAATGAGCAGTTCTTC
CASSQDRLAGDLYNEQFF
>-|TRBJ2-6|-|TRBV29-1
TGCAGCGTCGAGAAATCTGGGGCCAACGTCCTGACTTTC
CSVEKSGANVLTF
>-|TRBJ2-5|TRBD2|TRBV18
TGTGCCAACTCACCACCGGGAGGGGGTGGTCAAGAGACCCAGTACTTC
CANSPPGGGGQETQYF
>-|TRBJ2-1|-|TRBV4-3
TGCGCCAGCAGCCAAGGGAGCTACAATGAGCAGTTCTTC
CASSQGSYNEQFF
>-|TRBJ2-3|TRBD2|TRBV9
TGTGCCAGCAGCGTTTTTCTAGGACTAGCGGGGACTGGGGATACGCAGTATTTT
CASSVFLGLAGTGDTQYF
>-|TRBJ2-7|-|TRBV2
TGTGCCAGCACCGGGATCTCCTACGAGCAGTACTTC
CASTGISYEQYF
>-|TRBJ2-5|-|TRBV5-1
TGCGCCAGCAGCTTGGAAACCCCAACTGGGGAGCAGTACTTC
CASSLETPTGEQYF
>-|TRBJ1-2|-|TRBV9
TGTGCCAGCAGCGTAGCGGGGGGAGGGCCCCGCTACACCTTC
CASSVAGGGPRYTF
>-|TRBJ2-7|-|TRBV6-1
TGTGCCAGCAGTGAAGGGCGGGGGCCCTACGAGCAGTACTTC
CASSEGRGPYEQYF
>-|TRBJ1-5|TRBD1|TRBV19
TGTGCCAGTAGCATCGGACAGGGGCTAGGTCAGCCCCAGCATTTT
CASSIGQGLGQPQHF
>-|TRBJ1-6|TRBD1|TRBV12-5
TGTGCTAGTGGGCCGGGACAGGACCATTCACCCCTCCACTTT
CASGPGQDHSPLHF
>-|TRBJ2-5|TRBD2|TRBV5-1
TGCGCCAGCAGCTTGTGGGGGGGTCCTCAAGAGACCCAGTACTTC
CASSLWGGPQETQYF
>-|TRBJ2-5|TRBD2|TRBV19
TGTGCCAGTAGTATAGATTCAAGGAGCCTACTAGCGGGAAAGGTAGCAGAGACCCAGTACTTC
CASSIDSRSLLAGKVAETQYF
>-|TRBJ2-2|TRBD2|TRBV7-9
TGTTCCTTTCCCCTTTTGGGGACTAGGACGGCGAACACCGGGGAGCTGTTTTTT
CSFPLLGTRTANTGELFF
>-|TRBJ2-1|-|TRBV13
TGTGCCAGCAGCCCCCCGGGAACCCCCTACAATGAGCAGTTCTTC
CASSPPGTPYNEQFF
>once|TRBJ1-6|-|TRBV2
TGTGCCAGCGTCGGGGACTCTAATTCACCCCTCCACTTT
CASVGDSNSPLHF
>-|TRBJ1-3|TRBD1|TRBV15
TGTGCCATTTCCCCAGGGGGACACTACTCTGGAAACACCATATATTTT
CAISPGGHYSGNTIYF